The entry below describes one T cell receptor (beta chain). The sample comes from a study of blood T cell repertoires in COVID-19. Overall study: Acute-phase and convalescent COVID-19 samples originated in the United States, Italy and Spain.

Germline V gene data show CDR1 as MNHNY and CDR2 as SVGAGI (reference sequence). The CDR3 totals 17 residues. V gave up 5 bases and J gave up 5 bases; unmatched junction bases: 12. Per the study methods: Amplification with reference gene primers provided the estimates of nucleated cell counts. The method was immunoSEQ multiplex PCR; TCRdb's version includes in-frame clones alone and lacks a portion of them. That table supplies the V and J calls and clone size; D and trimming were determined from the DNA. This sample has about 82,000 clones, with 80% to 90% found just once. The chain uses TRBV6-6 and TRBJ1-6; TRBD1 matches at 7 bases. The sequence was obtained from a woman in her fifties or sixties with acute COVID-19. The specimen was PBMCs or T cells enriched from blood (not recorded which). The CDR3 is CASSPRVTGVDNSPLHF. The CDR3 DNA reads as TGTGCCAGCAGTCCTCGAGTTACAGGGGTAGATAATTCACCCCTCCACTTT.